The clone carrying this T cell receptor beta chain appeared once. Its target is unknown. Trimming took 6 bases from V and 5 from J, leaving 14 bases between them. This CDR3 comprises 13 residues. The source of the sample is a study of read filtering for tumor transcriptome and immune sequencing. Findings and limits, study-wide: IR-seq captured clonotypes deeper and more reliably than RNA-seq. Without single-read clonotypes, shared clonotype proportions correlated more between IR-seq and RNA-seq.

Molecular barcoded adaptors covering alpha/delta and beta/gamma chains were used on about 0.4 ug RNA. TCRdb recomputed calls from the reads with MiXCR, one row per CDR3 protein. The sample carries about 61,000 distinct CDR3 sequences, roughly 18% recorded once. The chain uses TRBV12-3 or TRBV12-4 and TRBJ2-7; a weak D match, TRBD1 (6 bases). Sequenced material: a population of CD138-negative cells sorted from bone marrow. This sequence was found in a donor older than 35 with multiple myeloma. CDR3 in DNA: TGTGCCAGCAGAACAAGCCAGGGGAACGAGCAGTACTTC. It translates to CASRTSQGNEQYF.